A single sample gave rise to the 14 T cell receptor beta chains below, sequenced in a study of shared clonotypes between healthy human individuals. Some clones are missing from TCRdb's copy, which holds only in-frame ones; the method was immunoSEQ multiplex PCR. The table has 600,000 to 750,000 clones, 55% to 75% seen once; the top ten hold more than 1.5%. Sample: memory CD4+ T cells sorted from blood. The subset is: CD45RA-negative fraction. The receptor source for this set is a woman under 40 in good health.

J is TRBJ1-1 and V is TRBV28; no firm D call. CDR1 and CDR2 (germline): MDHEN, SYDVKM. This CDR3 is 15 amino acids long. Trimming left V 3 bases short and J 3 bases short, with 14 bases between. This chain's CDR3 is CASSFFGPRDTEAFF. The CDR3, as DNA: TGTGCCAGCAGTTTCTTCGGCCCGAGGGACACTGAAGCTTTCTTT.

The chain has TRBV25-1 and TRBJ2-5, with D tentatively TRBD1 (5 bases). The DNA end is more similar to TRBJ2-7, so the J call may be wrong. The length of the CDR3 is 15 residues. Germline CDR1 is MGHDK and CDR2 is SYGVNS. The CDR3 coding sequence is TGTGCCAGCAGTGAATGGGGCTCTGGGCCCTACGAGCAGTACTTC. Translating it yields CASSEWGSGPYEQYF.

The CDR3 loop reads CAWTQSPLYNEQFF. The DNA of the CDR3 is TGTGCCTGGACTCAGAGCCCCCTCTACAATGAGCAGTTCTTC. The chain links TRBV30 to TRBJ2-1; D gene ambiguous. Trimming cost V 4 bases and J 3 bases, with 13 bases left between them. The CDR3 extends over 14 amino acids. Germline assignment: CDR1 GTSNPN and CDR2 SVGIG (reference sequence).

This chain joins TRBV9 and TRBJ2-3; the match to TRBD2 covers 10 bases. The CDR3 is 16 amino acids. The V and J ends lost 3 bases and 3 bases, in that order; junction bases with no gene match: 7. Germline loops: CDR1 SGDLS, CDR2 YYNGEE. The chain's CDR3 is CASSETPSGRTDTQYF. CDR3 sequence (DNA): TGTGCCAGCAGCGAAACCCCTAGCGGGAGAACAGATACGCAGTATTTT.

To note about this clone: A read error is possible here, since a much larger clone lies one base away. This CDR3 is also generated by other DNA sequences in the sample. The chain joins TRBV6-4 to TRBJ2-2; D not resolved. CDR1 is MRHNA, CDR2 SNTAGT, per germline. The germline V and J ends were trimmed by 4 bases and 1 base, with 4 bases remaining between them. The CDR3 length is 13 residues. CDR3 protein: CASSAQNTGELFF. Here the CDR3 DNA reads TGTGCCAGCAGTGCACAGAACACCGGGGAGCTGTTTTTT.

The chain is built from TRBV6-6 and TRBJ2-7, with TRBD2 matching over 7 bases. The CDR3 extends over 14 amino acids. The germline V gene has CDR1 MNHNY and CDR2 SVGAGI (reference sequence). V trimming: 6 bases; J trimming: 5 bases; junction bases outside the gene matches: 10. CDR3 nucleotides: TGTGCCAGCAGCCTTCGCGGGGGTCCGGACGAGCAGTACTTC. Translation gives CASSLRGGPDEQYF.

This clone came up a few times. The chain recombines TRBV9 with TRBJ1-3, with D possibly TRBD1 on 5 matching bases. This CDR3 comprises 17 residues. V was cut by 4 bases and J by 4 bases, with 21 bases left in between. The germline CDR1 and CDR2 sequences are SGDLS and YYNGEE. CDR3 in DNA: TGTGCCAGCAGCACCCGCCCCCTCGGGACGGGAGGAAACACCATATATTTT. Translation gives CASSTRPLGTGGNTIYF.

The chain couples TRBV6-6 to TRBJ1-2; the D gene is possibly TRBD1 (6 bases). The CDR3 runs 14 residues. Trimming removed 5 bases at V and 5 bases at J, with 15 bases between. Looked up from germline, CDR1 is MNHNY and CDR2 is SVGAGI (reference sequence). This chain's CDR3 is CASSLGGTMYGYTF. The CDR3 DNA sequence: TGTGCCAGCAGTCTAGGGGGAACAATGTATGGCTACACCTTC.

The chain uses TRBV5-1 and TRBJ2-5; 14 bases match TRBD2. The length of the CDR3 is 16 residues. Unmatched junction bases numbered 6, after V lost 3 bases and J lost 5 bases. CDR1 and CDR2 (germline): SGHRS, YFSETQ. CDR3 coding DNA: TGCGCCAGCAGCTCCGGGACTAGCGGGAGTATGGAGACCCAGTACTTC. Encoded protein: CASSSGTSGSMETQYF.

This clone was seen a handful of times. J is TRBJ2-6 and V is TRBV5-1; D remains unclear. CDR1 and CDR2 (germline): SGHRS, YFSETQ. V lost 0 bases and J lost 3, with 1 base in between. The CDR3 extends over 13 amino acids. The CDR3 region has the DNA TGCGCCAGCAGCTTGGATGGGGCCAACGTCCTGACTTTC. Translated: CASSLDGANVLTF.

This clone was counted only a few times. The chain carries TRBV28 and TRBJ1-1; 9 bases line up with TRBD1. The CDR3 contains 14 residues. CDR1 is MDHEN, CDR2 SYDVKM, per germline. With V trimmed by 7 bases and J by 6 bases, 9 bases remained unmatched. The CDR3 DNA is TGTGCCAGCAACAAACAGGGGGCGGTCGCTGAAGCTTTCTTT. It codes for CASNKQGAVAEAFF.

The CDR3 region is CASSKYPASESYEQYF. For the CDR3, the DNA is TGCGCCAGCAGCAAATACCCGGCTAGCGAATCCTACGAGCAGTACTTC. The rearrangement joins TRBV5-1 to TRBJ2-7, with a weak D call TRBD2 (6 bases). CDR3 size: 16 residues. Germline lookup yields CDR1 SGHRS and CDR2 YFSETQ. Trimming removed 4 bases at V and 1 base at J, with 18 bases between.

CDR3 region: CASVGGETQYF. CDR3 in DNA: TGTGCCAGTGTGGGAGGAGAGACCCAGTACTTC. The chain recombines TRBV19 with TRBJ2-5; TRBD2 is a possible D gene (6 bases). The germline gives CDR1 LNHDA, CDR2 SQIVND (reference sequence). Trimming left V 8 bases short and J 4 bases short, with 8 bases between. CDR3 length: 11 amino acids.

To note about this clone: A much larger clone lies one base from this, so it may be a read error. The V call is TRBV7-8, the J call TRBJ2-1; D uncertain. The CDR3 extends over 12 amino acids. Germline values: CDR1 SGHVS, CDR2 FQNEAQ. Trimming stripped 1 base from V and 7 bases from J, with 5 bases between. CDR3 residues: CASSLVLNEQFF. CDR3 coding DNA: TGTGCCAGCAGCTTAGTGCTTAATGAGCAGTTCTTC.